The 28 T cell receptor beta chains reported below all come from one sample, sequenced in a study of control samples from healthy donors and cancer patients. Only in-frame clones appear in the TCRdb table, and some are missing; sequencing was by immunoSEQ multiplex PCR. The data hold around 180,000 clones, with more than 85% observed a single time. The sequenced sample consisted of blood. The source of these receptors is a middle-aged woman in good health.

A single count supports this clone. The CDR3 reads CASRFGPQETQYF. The CDR3 DNA is TGCGCCAGCAGGTTCGGGCCTCAAGAGACCCAGTACTTC. The chain employs TRBV5-1 and TRBJ2-5, with unresolved D. V was clipped by 5 bases and J by 2 bases, with 10 bases between them. The length of the CDR3 is 13 residues. The germline V gene encodes CDR1 SGHRS and CDR2 YFSETQ.

Only one count was recorded for this clone. The chain has TRBV25-1 and TRBJ1-5; 8 nucleotides match TRBD1. CDR1 and CDR2 from the germline V gene are MGHDK and SYGVNS. The trim removed 2 bases at V and 5 bases at J, leaving 2 bases unmatched. The CDR3 sequence is 14 residues long. CDR3 in amino acids: CASSEGTGHQPQHF. Written as DNA, the CDR3 is TGTGCCAGCAGTGAAGGGACAGGACATCAGCCCCAGCATTTT.

V is TRBV3-1 (or the pseudogene TRBV3-2) and J is TRBJ1-2; D ambiguous. CDR1 and CDR2 (germline): LGHDT, YNNKEL (reference sequence). The CDR3 runs 12 residues. Trimming stripped 3 bases from V and 8 bases from J, with 10 bases between. The CDR3 sequence: CASSQSTVGYTF. CDR3 DNA sequence: TGTGCCAGCAGCCAGAGTACCGTGGGCTACACCTTC.

J is TRBJ2-1 and V is TRBV21-1; TRBD2 reflects the table's D call only, with no check against the DNA. TRBV21-1 is designated a pseudogene. CDR3 length equals 15 residues. For the CDR3, the DNA is TGTGCCAGCAGCAAGGGCTCTGGGAGTGGCAATGAGCAGTTCTTC. Translated: CASSKGSGSGNEQFF.

The chain couples TRBV11-1 to TRBJ2-1, with 9 bases identical to TRBD2. Germline assignment: CDR1 SGHAT and CDR2 FQDESV (reference sequence). The CDR3 runs 16 residues. J gave up 7 bases and V 0 bases, and 7 bases lay outside the gene matches. The CDR3 reads CASSLAGTSRINEQFF. CDR3 DNA sequence: TGTGCCAGCAGCTTAGCCGGGACTAGCAGAATTAATGAGCAGTTCTTC.

The V gene is TRBV3-1 (or the pseudogene TRBV3-2), the J gene TRBJ1-2; D uncertain. The V and J ends lost 0 bases and 9 bases respectively, with 11 bases between them. This CDR3 has 13 amino acids. Germline CDR1 reads LGHDT; CDR2 reads YNNKEL (reference sequence). This CDR3 is CASSQDERLRYTF. The CDR3 DNA reads TGTGCCAGCAGCCAAGATGAGCGTCTACGCTACACCTTC.

The chain combines TRBV12-2 with TRBJ1-6. TRBV12-2 is assigned pseudogene status. The CDR3 sequence is 14 residues long. CDR3 residues: CASASEVLNSPLHF. The CDR3 DNA reads as TGTGCAAGTGCATCTGAGGTCCTTAATTCACCCCTCCACTTT.

This clone was detected only a few times. The rearrangement joins TRBV6-4 to TRBJ2-3; 13 bases agree with TRBD2. With 4 bases clipped from V and 4 bases from J, the junction kept 5 bases outside the gene matches. CDR3 size: 16 residues. Per germline, CDR1 MRHNA and CDR2 SNTAGT. The CDR3 bases are TGTGCCAGCAGTGCACTAGCGGGGGGGCCATCAGATACGCAGTATTTT. Translating gives CASSALAGGPSDTQYF.

The chain uses TRBV19 and TRBJ2-7; D might be TRBD1 or TRBD2, each matching 5 bases. The CDR3 totals 13 residues. The V end lost 5 bases, the J end lost 9 bases, and 17 bases lay between the germline ends. In germline, CDR1 is LNHDA, CDR2 SQIVND (reference sequence). For the CDR3, the DNA is TGTGCCAGTAGTCCTTCCACGCCTGGGACGCAGTACTTC. This translates into CASSPSTPGTQYF.

Concerning this clone: At the DNA level, this CDR3 is encoded by other sequences in the same sample as well. This rearrangement joins TRBV5-1 to TRBJ1-1, with D perhaps matching TRBD1 (5 bases). V lost 0 bases to trimming and J lost 4 bases, with 7 bases between them. The germline CDR1 and CDR2 sequences are SGHRS and YFSETQ. This CDR3 is 13 amino acids long. CDR3 in DNA: TGCGCCAGCAGCTTGGATAGGGGCACTGAAGCTTTCTTT. It translates to CASSLDRGTEAFF.

J is TRBJ2-3 and V is TRBV20-1; no reliable D call. The CDR3 is 11 amino acids. V shed 5 bases and J shed 5 bases, with 8 bases lying between them. Per germline, CDR1 DFQATT and CDR2 SNEGSKA (reference sequence). DNA of the CDR3: TGCAGTGCTTTGAAGGGAGATACGCAGTATTTT. As protein: CSALKGDTQYF.

This clone was recorded once. The chain joins TRBV12-5 to TRBJ2-7, with D possibly being TRBD1 (7 bases). With 5 bases removed from V and 4 bases from J, the gap between germline ends came to 18 bases. This CDR3 has 15 amino acids. Germline V gene sequence: CDR1 LGHNT, CDR2 FRNRAP. The CDR3 coding sequence is TGTGCTAGTGGTGGGGCGGGGACAGAGACGTACGAGCAGTACTTC. The encoded protein is CASGGAGTETYEQYF.

The J gene is TRBJ1-1, the V gene TRBV6-5; D is ambiguous. V lost 5 bases, J lost 0 bases, and 7 bases lay in between. This CDR3 has 13 residues. Germline-derived CDR1 and CDR2 are MNHEY and SVGAGI. The CDR3 sequence: CASSRGLNTEAFF. CDR3 bases: TGTGCCAGCAGTAGAGGGTTGAACACTGAAGCTTTCTTT.

This sequence joins TRBV6-4 and TRBJ1-2; D remains unclear. V lost 0 bases and J lost 7, with 12 bases in between. The CDR3 contains 14 residues. Germline lookup yields CDR1 MRHNA and CDR2 SNTAGT. CDR3 amino acids: CASSDSDGTTGYTF. The CDR3 DNA is TGTGCCAGCAGTGACTCCGACGGTACAACTGGCTACACCTTC.

J is TRBJ1-1 and V is TRBV7-9; 8 bases fit TRBD1. The trim removed 5 bases at V and 6 bases at J, leaving 8 bases unmatched. The CDR3 length is 14 residues. Germline V CDR1 and CDR2: SEHNR, FQNEAQ (reference sequence). The DNA of the CDR3 is TGTGCCAGCAGCCTGACAGGGGTTTTCCCTGAAGCTTTCTTT. The encoded protein is CASSLTGVFPEAFF.

This chain connects TRBV7-2 to TRBJ2-7; D remains unclear. Trimming stripped 1 base from V and 6 bases from J, with 10 bases between. This CDR3 comprises 13 residues. CDR1 is SGHTA, CDR2 FQGNSA, per germline. CDR3 DNA: TGTGCCAGCAGCTTAGAATGGGTCCGCGAGCAGTACTTC. It codes for CASSLEWVREQYF.

CDR3 protein: CASSLPGQVSYEQYF. For the CDR3, the DNA is TGTGCCAGCAGCCTCCCGGGACAGGTCTCCTACGAGCAGTACTTC. The chain carries TRBV7-9 and TRBJ2-7; 8 nucleotides match TRBD1. The CDR3 is 15 amino acids. CDR1 and CDR2 (germline): SEHNR, FQNEAQ (reference sequence). V trimming: 5 bases; J trimming: 0 bases; junction bases outside the gene matches: 6.

The chain recombines TRBV24-1 with TRBJ1-2, with D possibly TRBD1 on 5 matching bases. Trimming removed 5 bases from V and 6 bases from J, with 12 bases in between. Germline CDR1 reads KGHDR; CDR2 reads SFDVKD. The CDR3 covers 13 residues. This chain's CDR3 is CATSGLGDDGYTF. DNA of the CDR3: TGTGCCACCAGTGGCTTAGGGGACGATGGCTACACCTTC.

CDR3 in amino acids: CASSQQGNYGYTF. CDR3 nucleotide sequence: TGTGCCAGTTCACAACAGGGTAACTATGGCTACACCTTC. The gene calls are TRBV19 and TRBJ1-2, with TRBD1 as a possible D gene (6 bases). Germline CDR1 LNHDA, CDR2 SQIVND (reference sequence). The length of the CDR3 is 13 residues. Deletions cut 8 bases from V and 1 base from J, with 11 bases between.

Written as DNA, the CDR3 is TGTGCCAGCAGCTTAGATGATGAGCAGTTCTTC. Its protein product is CASSLDDEQFF. The chain links TRBV11-3 to TRBJ2-1, with D hard to call. Germline values: CDR1 SGHNT, CDR2 YENEEA. With 0 bases removed from V and 8 bases from J, the gap between germline ends came to 2 bases. This CDR3 is built from 11 residues.

The chain is built from TRBV4-1 and TRBJ2-7; D unresolved. The ends were cut back, 3 bases at V and 6 bases at J, with 6 bases in the middle. Germline-derived CDR1 and CDR2 are MGHRA and YSYEKL. This CDR3 region has 11 residues. CDR3 sequence: CASSQGLEQYF. CDR3 nucleotide sequence: TGCGCCAGCAGCCAGGGCCTCGAGCAGTACTTC.

The J gene is TRBJ2-7, the V gene TRBV5-4; D is ambiguous. Per the germline V gene, CDR1 is SGHNT and CDR2 is YYREEE (reference sequence). Trimming removed 3 bases from V and 3 bases from J, with 13 bases in between. CDR3 size: 14 residues. The CDR3 sequence is CASSSDGAFYEQYF. DNA of the CDR3: TGTGCCAGCAGCTCTGATGGCGCCTTCTACGAGCAGTACTTC. Combining the CDR3 with reference TRBV5-4 and TRBJ2-7 gives the whole variable domain ETGVTQSPTHLIKTRGQQVTLRCSSQSGHNTVSWYQQALGQGPQFIFQYYREEENGRGNFPPRFSGLQFPNYSSELNVNALELDDSALYLCASSSDGAFYEQYFGPGTRLTVT.

This clone was detected only a few times. The CDR3 region has the DNA TGTGCCAGCAGCTTAGACTTGGTAGCACCCGCTTACGATGAGCAGTTCTTC. It is translated as CASSLDLVAPAYDEQFF. The chain is built from TRBV11-2 and TRBJ2-1, with D unresolved. V lost 0 bases and J lost 8, with 20 bases in between. The length of the CDR3 is 17 residues. CDR1 is SGHAT, CDR2 FQNNGV, per germline. The whole variable domain, remainder taken from reference TRBV11-2 and TRBJ2-1, is EAGVAQSPRYKIIEKRQSVAFWCNPISGHATLYWYQQILGQGPKLLIQFQNNGVVDDSQLPKDRFSAERLKGVDSTLKIQPAKLEDSAVYLCASSLDLVAPAYDEQFFGPGTRLTVL.

This chain links TRBV5-4 with TRBJ2-7, with TRBD1 as a possible D gene (6 bases). V gave up 4 bases and J gave up 3 bases, with 11 bases separating them. The CDR3 runs 13 residues. Germline CDR1 is SGHNT and CDR2 is YYREEE (reference sequence). CDR3 nucleotide sequence: TGTGCCAGCAGCAACGGACAGCTCTACGAGCAGTACTTC. Protein: CASSNGQLYEQYF.

The chain recombines TRBV2 with TRBJ2-2; D gene unclear. The CDR3 has 11 amino acids. The ends were cut back, 7 bases at V and 6 bases at J, with 6 bases in the middle. The germline CDR1 and CDR2 sequences are SNHLY and FYNNEI. DNA for the CDR3: TGTGCCAGCAATCCCTCCGGGGAGCTGTTTTTT. As protein: CASNPSGELFF.

The chain carries TRBV16 and TRBJ1-2, with 9 nucleotides matching TRBD1. CDR3 size: 13 residues. With V trimmed by 2 bases and J by 10 bases, 5 bases remained unmatched. The germline V gene has CDR1 KGHSY and CDR2 FQNENV. The CDR3 sequence: CASSQTTGGPYTF. CDR3 DNA: TGTGCCAGCAGCCAAACAACAGGGGGCCCCTACACCTTC.

The chain links TRBV7-9 to TRBJ2-7, with D perhaps being TRBD1 or TRBD2 (6 bases each). Per germline, CDR1 SEHNR and CDR2 FQNEAQ (reference sequence). This CDR3 has 15 amino acids. Trimming removed 7 bases from V and 4 bases from J, with 20 bases in between. In DNA form, the CDR3 reads TGTGCCAGCACCGGGGGCGCAAACCCAGGATACGAGCAGTACTTC. This encodes CASTGGANPGYEQYF.

V and J are TRBV6-1 and TRBJ1-6; a weak D match, TRBD1 (6 bases). Germline V gene data show CDR1 as MNHNS and CDR2 as SASEGT. This CDR3 has 15 amino acids. The ends were cut back, 2 bases at V and 8 bases at J, with 13 bases in the middle. The CDR3 nucleotides are TGTGCCAGCAGTGAATGGACAGCAGCCTATTCACCCCTCCACTTT. This encodes CASSEWTAAYSPLHF.